This entry features one T cell receptor beta chain sequence. It lacks a known antigen. No much larger clonotype is one base removed from it; base qualities were not supplied. The sample belongs to a study of T cells in Graves' hyperthyroidism and ophthalmopathy (dated by TCRdb to about 2019). As for the study more broadly: Peripheral blood samples were taken at the time of initial diagnosis, prior to any treatment. A discovery cohort of about a hundred patients, approximately 45 with Graves' ophthalmopathy and about 58 with stable Graves' hyperthyroidism, was used to find distinguishing TCR V-J signatures. The 75 to 100 discovery patients were divided at random into training and test sets in a 7:3 ratio. According to the paper, TCR Vbeta CDR3 sequencing was carried out on around 140 peripheral blood samples, which came from under 50 ophthalmopathy, around 74 hyperthyroidism and around 17 progressor patients. In several Graves' hyperthyroidism patients, the study also compared T-cell repertoires from thyroid tissue with T-cell repertoires from blood. Whether ophthalmopathy could be predicted prospectively was tested in an independent validation cohort made up of roughly 20 hyperthyroidism patients plus 17 patients who later progressed to ophthalmopathy. Once sampling was done, hyperthyroidism patients were given methimazole at a starting dose of 30 mg daily, whereas ophthalmopathy patients were given high-dose intravenous methylprednisolone. What the work shows at the level of the full study, not this receptor alone: During validation, the model predicted progression to ophthalmopathy a median of around six months ahead of onset, with almost 71% sensitivity and almost 75% specificity. Sample size was not statistically predetermined, and investigators were not blinded to group allocation. In cross-validation, a model built on a 13 V-J signature told ophthalmopathy apart from stable hyperthyroidism with approximately 91% sensitivity and about 81% specificity, and in testing the same model reached 80%/75%. Blood samples also contained most of the expanded thyroid clonotypes (frequency above 0.001), which suggests that blood repertoires may reflect thyroid immune responses.

TCR beta CDR3 regions were amplified from RNA transcripts. The first round of RT-PCR for the TCR CDR3 was performed with the HTBI primer set and the Qiagen OneStep RT-PCR kit. Libraries were constructed in a second round of multiplex PCR, after which size selection and purification were performed. Sequencing of the libraries was done on an Illumina HiSeq2000 using paired-end 100 bp reads. As for how the authors treated the data: SOAPnuke was used to process the raw data, removing reads that contained adapters or uncalled bases, had a mean Phred below 15, or lacked an exact match to the constant primer or identifier. High-quality paired reads were merged with COPE v1.2.5, and unique nucleotide sequences were defined as clonotypes. Clonotypes were aligned to IMGT TRBV, TRBD and TRBJ reference segments using MiTCR v1.1. The analysis was restricted to V-J combinations with a frequency above 0.0001, which together covered about 99% of the repertoires. The TCS score was defined as F50 (clonal expansion) divided by E x V (chaos), with BLOSUM62-based TCRdist calculated between CDR3 peptides within each V-J. Welch's t-statistics and random forest reduced 450 to 600 V-J features to roughly 13, which were used in a naive Bayes classifier (R e1071). The public reads were quality trimmed at Q25 with fastp and then assembled into clones with MiXCR by TCRdb, keeping productive beta chains. Every entry covers one CDR3 protein and lists the most common genes and DNA from its rows. The V and J calls come from TCRdb's annotation, not from the publication. The sample has around 450,000 distinct CDR3 sequences on record, 15% to 18% of them singletons. The ten most abundant clones make up 7.7% of the sample.

Graves' hyperthyroidism was defined as stable when no progression to ophthalmopathy occurred over 18 months of follow-up. The hyperthyroidism patients were between 18 and 65 years old and newly diagnosed, with a disease duration of less than 2 months. Patients with uncontrolled infections, other autoimmune diseases, pregnancy or lactation were excluded. Diagnoses were established on the basis of clinical symptoms, serum thyroxine and TRAb, thyroid ultrasound, and orbital computed tomography. PBMCs were isolated from more than 9 ml of fresh peripheral blood by Ficoll-Paque density gradient centrifugation. Trizol reagent was used to extract total RNA, and RNA quality was then checked on an Agilent 2100 Bioanalyzer. The CDR3 covers 14 residues, taking in both the cysteine and the phenylalanine. The read is trimmed to its CDR3 DNA, 42 bases read in frame from base 1. The germline V gene sets CDR1 to SGHRS and CDR2 to YFSETQ. A distance of 8 bases separates the germline ends of V and J, which lose 4 bases and 3 bases respectively.

The sequence came from a woman aged 18-29 years with Graves' hyperthyroidism. Material: blood. The V gene is TRBV5-1 and the J gene is TRBJ2-6; there is no confident call for the D gene. Read as DNA, the sequence is TGCGCCAGCAGCCTTGACGATGGGGCCAACGTCCTGACTTTC. Translated, this is CASSLDDGANVLTF.